What follows are 16 T cell receptor beta chains derived from one specimen sequenced in a study of T cells after yellow fever vaccination. TCRdb re-called the 5' RACE reads through MiXCR, storing one row per CDR3 protein. Of over 250,000 distinct CDR3 sequences listed, over 4.5% were seen once; the top ten hold 2.5% to 4%. Sample: CD4+ T cells sorted from PBMCs, taken on the day of the yellow fever booster vaccination. The receptors were gathered from a man in his late teens or twenties who received the YFV17D yellow fever vaccine.

This clonotype turned up a few times. V is TRBV6-5 and J is TRBJ2-1, with D possibly TRBD1 on 6 matching bases. V lost 4 bases and J 0 bases, leaving 19 bases between the germline ends. From germline, CDR1 is MNHEY and CDR2 SVGAGI. The CDR3 sequence is 18 residues long. This CDR3 is CASSWVRGPISSYNEQFF. The CDR3 DNA follows: TGTGCCAGCAGTTGGGTCAGGGGACCCATAAGCTCCTACAATGAGCAGTTCTTC.

This rearrangement joins TRBV20-1 to TRBJ2-5, with D unresolved. CDR3 length: 14 amino acids. Trimming cost V 0 bases and J 5 bases, with 13 bases left between them. Germline V CDR1 and CDR2: DFQATT, SNEGSKA (reference sequence). CDR3 DNA: TGCAGTGCTAGAGAAGGATCTAGACGGGAGACCCAGTACTTC. Translation: CSAREGSRRETQYF.

In its sample, this clonotype was seen a few times. The chain carries TRBV20-1 and TRBJ2-2; D possibly corresponds to TRBD2 (6 bases). Per germline, CDR1 DFQATT and CDR2 SNEGSKA (reference sequence). V shed 3 bases and J shed 0 bases, with 8 bases lying between them. CDR3 length: 14 residues. CDR3: CSASRDSNTGELFF. The CDR3 nucleotides are TGCAGTGCTAGTAGGGACTCGAACACCGGGGAGCTGTTTTTT.

The chain uses TRBV6-5 and TRBJ2-3; 7 bases map to TRBD2. Unmatched junction bases numbered 10, after V lost 5 bases and J lost 5 bases. The CDR3 loop spans 15 amino acids. Germline-derived CDR1 and CDR2 are MNHEY and SVGAGI. The CDR3 here is CASSPGLVAGDTQYF. CDR3 DNA sequence: TGTGCCAGCAGTCCTGGACTTGTAGCGGGAGATACGCAGTATTTT.

This clonotype showed up many times. The chain uses TRBV28 and TRBJ2-1; D perhaps matches TRBD2 (5 bases). This CDR3 spans 14 amino acids. Germline V gives CDR1 MDHEN, CDR2 SYDVKM. V shed 7 bases and J shed 6 bases, with 16 bases lying between them. CDR3 nucleotides: TGTGCCAGCAATCGTGGGCAGGCGGGCAATGAGCAGTTCTTC. Its protein is CASNRGQAGNEQFF.

This clonotype was counted a few times. The genes are TRBV15 and TRBJ2-5; D is perhaps TRBD2 (6 bases). In germline, CDR1 is LNHNV, CDR2 YYDKDF (reference sequence). V lost 0 bases and J lost 4, with 18 bases in between. This CDR3 is built from 17 residues. The CDR3 region is CATSRDAGRSGGETQYF. DNA for the CDR3: TGTGCCACCAGCAGAGATGCGGGGCGATCCGGTGGAGAGACCCAGTACTTC.

The chain joins TRBV20-1 to TRBJ2-5, with D maybe TRBD1 (5 bases). Germline V gives CDR1 DFQATT, CDR2 SNEGSKA (reference sequence). The CDR3 has 14 residues. The CDR3, as DNA: TGCAGCGTACACAGGTCAGACAGACAAGAGACCCAGTACTTC. The encoded protein is CSVHRSDRQETQYF.

This clonotype appeared a few times. CDR3 loop: CASSQALPTEAFF. CDR3 DNA sequence: TGCGCCAGCAGCCAAGCCTTGCCCACTGAAGCTTTCTTT. The V call is TRBV4-3, the J call TRBJ1-1; D is ambiguous. CDR1 and CDR2 (germline): LGHNA, YSLEER. Trimming stripped 1 base from V and 4 bases from J, with 7 bases between. The CDR3 runs to 13 residues.

V usage is TRBV27 and J usage is TRBJ1-2; weak D call: TRBD1 (5 bases). The CDR3 totals 12 residues. Trimming removed 9 bases at V and 6 bases at J, with 14 bases between. Germline lookup yields CDR1 MNHEY and CDR2 SMNVEV (reference sequence). As DNA, the CDR3 is TGTGCCAGTATCGCAGGGAGGGATGGCTACACCTTC. Translating gives CASIAGRDGYTF.

The chain employs TRBV10-2 and TRBJ1-6; D not resolved. The length of the CDR3 is 14 residues. Germline CDR1 WSHSY, CDR2 SAAADI. With 8 bases removed from V and 1 base from J, the gap between germline ends came to 9 bases. This chain's CDR3 is CASCRGSYNSPLHF. CDR3 sequence (DNA): TGCGCCAGCTGTCGGGGTTCCTATAATTCACCCCTCCACTTT.

In this sample, this clonotype turned up a few times. The CDR3 DNA sequence: TGTGCCAGCAGACTTACAGGGGGCGGTGAGACCCAGTACTTC. It is translated as CASRLTGGGETQYF. V gene TRBV27 combines with J gene TRBJ2-5; 9 bases align to TRBD1. From germline, CDR1 is MNHEY and CDR2 SMNVEV (reference sequence). CDR3 length: 14 amino acids. Trimming took 6 bases from V and 5 from J; bases not matched to a gene: 7.

This clonotype was seen ten or more times. The rearrangement uses TRBV11-2 and TRBJ2-7; tentatively, D is TRBD1 or TRBD2 (5 bases each). The CDR3 loop spans 14 amino acids. Per the germline V gene, CDR1 is SGHAT and CDR2 is FQNNGV. Trimming took off 0 bases at V and 6 bases at J, with 12 bases between the two ends. The CDR3 loop is CASSLDSRAGEQYF. For the CDR3, the DNA is TGTGCCAGCAGCTTAGATTCCAGGGCGGGCGAGCAGTACTTC.

The chain couples TRBV4-2 to TRBJ1-1; 9 nucleotides line up with TRBD1. Germline CDR1 is LGHNA and CDR2 is YNFKEQ. V shed 6 bases, J shed 5 bases, and the junction held 10 bases outside the gene matches. This CDR3 comprises 15 residues. In nucleotides, the CDR3 is TGTGCCAGCAGACTTGAACAGGGGGCGCTTACTGAAGCTTTCTTT. This encodes CASRLEQGALTEAFF.

This clonotype was recorded a few times. The chain combines TRBV20-1 with TRBJ1-1, with D maybe TRBD1 (6 bases). The length of the CDR3 is 12 residues. Germline CDR1 DFQATT, CDR2 SNEGSKA (reference sequence). Trimming shortened V by 4 bases and J by 3 bases, and 9 bases separated the two germline ends. The CDR3 coding sequence is TGCAGTGCTAAGGAGGGGGACACTGAAGCTTTCTTT. It encodes CSAKEGDTEAFF.

This clonotype appeared a few times. The chain joins TRBV4-3 to TRBJ2-5; either TRBD1 or TRBD2 may supply D (5 bases each). This CDR3 has 17 amino acids. The ends were cut back, 0 bases at V and 1 base at J, with 15 bases in the middle. Germline V gene sequence: CDR1 LGHNA, CDR2 YSLEER. The CDR3 here is CASSQEYTGRTQETQYF. In DNA form, the CDR3 reads TGCGCCAGCAGCCAAGAGTATACGGGACGTACCCAAGAGACCCAGTACTTC.

The chain uses TRBV29-1 and TRBJ2-3; 9 bases are a match to TRBD2. Germline loops: CDR1 SQVTM, CDR2 ANQGSEA. Trimming at V came to 6 bases and at J to 4 bases, leaving 8 bases not matched to a gene. CDR3 size: 14 residues. This CDR3 reads CSVGSGGTSDTQYF. In nucleotides, the CDR3 is TGCAGCGTGGGAAGCGGGGGGACTTCAGATACGCAGTATTTT.